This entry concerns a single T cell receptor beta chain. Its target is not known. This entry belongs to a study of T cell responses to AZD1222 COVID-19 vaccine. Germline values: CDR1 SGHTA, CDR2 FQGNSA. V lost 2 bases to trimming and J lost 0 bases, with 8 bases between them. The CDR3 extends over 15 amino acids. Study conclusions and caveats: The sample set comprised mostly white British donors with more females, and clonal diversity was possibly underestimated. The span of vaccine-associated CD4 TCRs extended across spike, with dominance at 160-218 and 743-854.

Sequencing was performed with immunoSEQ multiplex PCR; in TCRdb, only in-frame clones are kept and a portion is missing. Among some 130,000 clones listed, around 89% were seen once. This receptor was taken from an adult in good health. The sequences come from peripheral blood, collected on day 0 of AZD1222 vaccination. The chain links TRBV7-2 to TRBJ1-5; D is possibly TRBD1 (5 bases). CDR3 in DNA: TGTGCCAGCAGCTTAAGGGGCCATAGCAATCAGCCCCAGCATTTT. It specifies CASSLRGHSNQPQHF.